These T cell receptor beta chains were read from a single sample in a study of cytomegalovirus exposure and HLA in healthy donors. Libraries were prepared by immunoSEQ multiplex PCR; TCRdb keeps only in-frame clonotypes and omits some of them. The table has 150,000 to 200,000 clones, roughly 75% seen once. Sequenced input: PBMCs. The receptors were gathered from a woman aged 35 to 49 in good health and CMV-seropositive. The CDR3 runs from the conserved cysteine through the conserved F or W. D genes are given only for firm matches. Not all rows give a size; the values are once, few, many and, for expanded clones, a class.

J gene,clone size,V gene,D gene,CDR3 protein,CDR3 DNA
TRBJ1-4,few,TRBV29-1,NA,CSVRRGREEKLFF,TGCAGCGTCCGACGTGGGAGGGAGGAAAAACTGTTTTTT
TRBJ2-7,NA,TRBV21-1,NA,CASSVRVDTQSPAYEQYF,TGTGCCAGCAGCGTAAGGGTGGACACTCAGAGCCCAGCCTACGAGCAGTACTTC
TRBJ2-2,once,TRBV5-1,NA,CASSPGQVTGELFF,TGCGCCAGCAGCCCGGGACAAGTCACCGGGGAGCTGTTTTTT
TRBJ2-1,NA,TRBV5-8,TRBD2,CASSVSGRAWYEQFF,TGTGCCAGCAGCGTTAGCGGGAGGGCCTGGTATGAGCAGTTCTTC
TRBJ2-7,once,TRBV27,TRBD2,CASSPGTSLNEQYF,TGTGCCAGCAGTCCCGGGACTAGTCTCAACGAGCAGTACTTC
TRBJ1-1,NA,TRBV19,NA,CASKAGAEDTEAFF,TGTGCCAGTAAGGCAGGGGCAGAGGACACTGAAGCTTTCTTT
TRBJ1-1,few,TRBV20-1,NA,CSSDSHEAFF,TGCAGCTCGGACAGCCACGAAGCTTTCTTT
TRBJ2-7,NA,TRBV5-1,TRBD1,CASSLVGGQGIHEQYF,TGCGCCAGCAGCTTGGTAGGGGGACAGGGTATCCACGAGCAGTACTTC
TRBJ2-1,NA,TRBV10-3,TRBD2,CAISESTSGSLSNEQFF,TGTGCCATCAGTGAGTCGACTAGCGGGAGCTTGAGCAATGAGCAGTTCTTC
TRBJ2-1,NA,TRBV19,TRBD1,CASSIGTGTFNEQFF,TGTGCCAGTAGTATTGGGACAGGGACATTCAATGAGCAGTTCTTC
TRBJ1-1,NA,TRBV27,NA,CASSSAGAGGTEAFF,TGTGCCAGCAGCTCGGCGGGGGCGGGGGGGACTGAAGCTTTCTTT
TRBJ2-2,NA,TRBV2,NA,CASRHTDTGELFF,TGTGCCAGCAGGCACACCGACACCGGGGAGCTGTTTTTT
TRBJ1-1,NA,TRBV6-1,TRBD1,CASRDQGAWTEAFF,TGTGCCAGCAGGGATCAGGGGGCTTGGACTGAAGCTTTCTTT
TRBJ1-1,NA,TRBV14,NA,CASSQEGSGAEAFF,TGTGCCAGCAGCCAAGAGGGTTCGGGGGCTGAAGCTTTCTTT
TRBJ1-5,NA,TRBV30,TRBD1,CAWSTGTGISGNQPQHF,TGTGCCTGGAGTACCGGGACAGGGATCTCTGGCAATCAGCCCCAGCATTTT
TRBJ2-5,NA,TRBV21-1,NA,CASSKYKREPEETQYF,TGTGCCAGCAGCAAATATAAGCGGGAGCCCGAAGAGACCCAGTACTTC
TRBJ1-5,NA,TRBV7-8,NA,CASSLEGEGNQPQHF,TGTGCCAGCAGCTTAGAGGGGGAGGGGAATCAGCCCCAGCATTTT
TRBJ2-5,NA,TRBV19,NA,CASSIQGPAETQYF,TGTGCCAGTAGTATCCAGGGTCCAGCAGAGACCCAGTACTTC
TRBJ2-3,NA,TRBV18,NA,CASSPMGAADTQYF,TGTGCCAGCTCACCGATGGGGGCGGCAGATACGCAGTATTTT
TRBJ2-7,NA,TRBV28,TRBD1,CASRIPGQAYEQYF,TGTGCCAGCAGGATCCCGGGACAGGCCTACGAGCAGTACTTC
TRBJ2-7,NA,TRBV7-2,TRBD1,CASSLETGGEQYF,TGTGCCAGCAGCTTAGAGACAGGGGGCGAGCAGTACTTC
TRBJ1-4,NA,TRBV29-1,NA,CSVGTAKGEKLFF,TGCAGCGTTGGGACAGCCAAAGGGGAAAAACTGTTTTTT
TRBJ2-5,NA,TRBV7-2,TRBD1,CASSSTTGGAWETQYF,TGTGCCAGCAGCTCAACTACAGGGGGCGCATGGGAGACCCAGTACTTC
TRBJ2-6,NA,TRBV19,NA,CASSRQAQTGANVLTF,TGTGCCAGTAGTAGGCAGGCTCAGACTGGGGCCAACGTCCTGACTTTC
TRBJ2-5,NA,TRBV29-1,NA,CSAPRGNQETQYF,TGCAGCGCCCCCCGGGGGAATCAAGAGACCCAGTACTTC
TRBJ2-1,NA,TRBV19,TRBD2,CASSSSSGVCVQFF,TGTGCCAGTAGTAGTTCTAGCGGGGTTTGTGTGCAGTTCTTC
TRBJ2-7,once,TRBV5-6,TRBD1,CASSLTGTGYEQYF,TGTGCCAGCAGCCTGACCGGGACAGGCTACGAGCAGTACTTC
TRBJ2-3,NA,TRBV5-1,TRBD2,CASSPGTRYTDTQYF,TGCGCCAGCAGCCCTGGGACTAGATACACAGATACGCAGTATTTT
TRBJ1-2,many,TRBV28,NA,CASSVATTFSNNYGYTF,TGTGCCAGCAGTGTCGCCACTACTTTCTCGAATAACTATGGCTACACCTTC
TRBJ1-2,NA,TRBV14,TRBD1,CASSRRQGQDGYTF,TGTGCCAGCAGCCGCCGACAGGGACAGGATGGCTACACCTTC
TRBJ1-2,NA,TRBV25-1,TRBD1,CASSEGQVGPSWGYTF,TGTGCCAGCAGTGAGGGACAGGTGGGCCCAAGCTGGGGCTACACCTTC
TRBJ2-1,NA,TRBV14,TRBD2,CASKGPGLAGGGQFF,TGTGCCAGCAAGGGCCCGGGACTAGCGGGAGGAGGGCAGTTCTTC
TRBJ1-2,NA,TRBV6-1,TRBD1,CASSDGTVSGYTF,TGTGCCAGCAGTGACGGGACAGTTTCTGGCTACACCTTC
TRBJ2-3,NA,TRBV11-3,TRBD2,CASSLGLAGGLTSTDTQYF,TGTGCCAGCAGCTTGGGCCTAGCGGGAGGGCTCACTAGCACAGATACGCAGTATTTT
TRBJ2-1,NA,TRBV28,TRBD2,CASSPLRGRGLNEQFF,TGTGCCAGCAGTCCACTGCGCGGGAGGGGCCTCAATGAGCAGTTCTTC
TRBJ1-2,NA,TRBV7-3,NA,CASSLTQGNYGYTF,TGTGCCAGCAGCTTAACGCAGGGGAACTATGGCTACACCTTC
TRBJ2-7,NA,TRBV6-5,TRBD1,CASSSDRVLYEQYF,TGTGCCAGCAGTTCGGACAGGGTTCTCTACGAGCAGTACTTC
TRBJ2-1,NA,TRBV19,TRBD2,CASSELAGGRHEQFF,TGTGCCAGTAGTGAGTTAGCGGGAGGGAGGCATGAGCAGTTCTTC
TRBJ1-1,NA,TRBV27,TRBD1,CASSPGQGAGTEAFF,TGTGCCAGCAGTCCGGGACAGGGGGCCGGCACTGAAGCTTTCTTT
TRBJ2-1,NA,TRBV14,TRBD2,CASRSSSGDYNEQFF,TGTGCCAGCCGATCAAGCAGCGGGGACTACAATGAGCAGTTCTTC
TRBJ1-1,NA,TRBV5-8,NA,CASSMYLDREAFF,TGTGCCAGCAGCATGTACTTAGACAGAGAAGCTTTCTTT
TRBJ1-2,NA,TRBV7-2,NA,CASSLTGLGYTF,TGTGCCAGCAGCTTAACAGGGTTAGGCTACACCTTC